This record covers a single T cell receptor beta chain. Its antigen is not identified. This sample was taken from a study of T cell repertoires in cytomegalovirus infection. Study-level background: TCR beta signatures that were public indicated CMV infection and matching HLA type. Regarding the study as a whole: The ex vivo response showed dominance by HLA-C-restricted CMV-specific TCR beta clonotypes.

CDR1 MGHRA and CDR2 YSYEKL come from the germline V gene. This CDR3 is built from 16 residues. Trimming took 0 bases from V and 6 from J, leaving 15 bases between them. MiXCR, run by TCRdb on the reads, gives a single entry per CDR3 protein. The sample records 200,000 to 300,000 distinct CDR3 sequences, 5% to 8.5% being singletons. The clonotype originates from a human donor in good health (CMV status not recorded). Some clones in this sample may be carry-over from other donors' samples. The J gene is TRBJ2-1, the V gene TRBV4-1, with D perhaps matching TRBD2 (6 bases). Sequenced: PBMCs. In nucleotides, the CDR3 is TGCGCCAGCAGCCAAGATCCGGGGGACGGATTCAATGAGCAGTTCTTC. It yields the protein CASSQDPGDGFNEQFF.